The next 24 T cell receptor beta chains were all read from a single sample in a study of cytomegalovirus exposure and HLA in healthy donors. PCR primers comprised 60 Vbeta and 13 Jbeta primers. Some clones are missing from TCRdb's copy, which holds only in-frame ones; the method was immunoSEQ multiplex PCR. Its listing shows about 110,000 clones. Sequencing used PBMCs. The origin of the receptors is a middle-aged man in good health and CMV-seropositive.

The chain couples TRBV7-6 to TRBJ2-7; 8 bases are a match to TRBD2. This CDR3 is 15 amino acids long. Germline values: CDR1 SGHVS, CDR2 FNYEAQ. The V segment lost 2 bases and the J segment 5 bases; nucleotides outside the gene matches: 8. CDR3: CASSLTTGGRDEQYF. The CDR3 DNA sequence: TGTGCCAGCAGCTTAACAACGGGGGGGAGGGACGAGCAGTACTTC.

The rearrangement uses TRBV6-5 and TRBJ1-1; a possible D gene is TRBD1 (5 bases). Germline V lookup: CDR1 MNHEY, CDR2 SVGAGI. With 2 bases removed from V and 4 bases from J, the gap between germline ends came to 17 bases. The CDR3 loop spans 16 amino acids. This chain's CDR3 is CASSYPDRTSRTEAFF. The CDR3 DNA reads TGTGCCAGCAGTTACCCTGACAGAACATCCCGCACTGAAGCTTTCTTT.

The rearrangement uses TRBV27 and TRBJ2-5; unclear D gene. V gave up 1 base and J gave up 5 bases, with 14 bases separating them. Germline loops: CDR1 MNHEY, CDR2 SMNVEV (reference sequence). The CDR3 is 15 residues long. CDR3 nucleotide sequence: TGTGCCAGCAGTTTATTGTCGGCTAGTAAGGAGACCCAGTACTTC. Protein sequence: CASSLLSASKETQYF.

The chain is built from TRBV5-4 and TRBJ2-4; 12 bases match TRBD2. V dropped 3 bases and J dropped 6; count of bases not matched to a gene: 7. CDR3 length: 16 amino acids. CDR1 is SGHNT, CDR2 YYREEE, per germline (reference sequence). CDR3 loop: CASSSRLAGAGNIQYF. The CDR3, as DNA: TGTGCCAGCAGCTCCAGACTAGCGGGGGCCGGAAACATTCAGTACTTC.

The chain carries TRBV28 and TRBJ2-1, with a weak D call TRBD2 (6 bases). The V gene's germline CDR1 is MDHEN and CDR2 SYDVKM. The V gene lost 4 bases and the J gene lost 8 bases, with 21 bases spanning the gap. This CDR3 comprises 16 residues. As DNA, the CDR3 is TGTGCCAGCAGTTCAGGCGTGACTAGTGGGTTTCATGAGCAGTTCTTC. It specifies CASSSGVTSGFHEQFF.

The chain carries TRBV10-3 and TRBJ2-3; TRBD2 is a possible D gene (6 bases). CDR3 length: 13 residues. Germline CDR1 ENHRY, CDR2 SYGVKD. With 6 bases removed from V and 5 bases from J, the gap between germline ends came to 12 bases. CDR3 residues: CAISRGAGDTQYF. The CDR3 DNA sequence: TGTGCCATCAGCCGCGGGGCGGGAGATACGCAGTATTTT.

V gene TRBV10-3 combines with J gene TRBJ2-5; D call uncertain. V gave up 4 bases and J gave up 1 base, with 7 bases separating them. Germline V gives CDR1 ENHRY, CDR2 SYGVKD. CDR3 size: 13 residues. This chain's CDR3 is CAISGRIQETQYF. Here the CDR3 DNA reads TGTGCCATCAGTGGCAGGATCCAAGAGACCCAGTACTTC.

V usage is TRBV28 and J usage is TRBJ2-4; D perhaps matches TRBD2 (6 bases). Trimming took off 6 bases at V and 7 bases at J, with 16 bases between the two ends. CDR1 MDHEN and CDR2 SYDVKM come from the germline V gene. The CDR3 spans 14 residues. The CDR3 spells CASSPGLAVNIQYF. DNA for the CDR3: TGTGCCAGCAGCCCGGGACTGGCGGTGAACATTCAGTACTTC. Supplemented by reference TRBV28 and TRBJ2-4, the full variable domain reads DVKVTQSSRYLVKRTGEKVFLECVQDMDHENMFWYRQDPGLGLRLIYFSYDVKMKEKGDIPEGYSVSREKKERFSLILESASTNQTSMYLCASSPGLAVNIQYFGAGTRLSVL.

The CDR3 bases are TGTGCCAGCAGTTCGCTAGCGACGGGTACGAGAGAGCAGTACTTC. Amino acids: CASSSLATGTREQYF. The chain recombines TRBV27 with TRBJ2-7; D perhaps matches TRBD2 (6 bases). With 4 bases removed from V and 7 bases from J, the gap between germline ends came to 20 bases. This CDR3 has 15 amino acids. The V gene's germline CDR1 is MNHEY and CDR2 SMNVEV (reference sequence).

This chain links TRBV11-1 with TRBJ2-5, with 7 positions matching TRBD1. The V segment lost 0 bases and the J segment 5 bases; nucleotides outside the gene matches: 6. CDR1 is SGHAT, CDR2 FQDESV, per germline (reference sequence). The CDR3 runs 15 residues. CDR3 sequence: CASSLALGTVETQYF. The DNA of the CDR3 is TGTGCCAGCAGCTTAGCGCTAGGGACAGTGGAGACCCAGTACTTC.

The chain recombines TRBV4-1 with TRBJ2-2; D is possibly TRBD2 (8 bases). CDR3 size: 17 residues. Germline lookup yields CDR1 MGHRA and CDR2 YSYEKL. The V gene lost 3 bases and the J gene lost 4 bases, with 18 bases spanning the gap. The CDR3 region has the DNA TGCGCCAGCAGCCACCCCCGGGGGGGACAGCCCACCGGGGAGCTGTTTTTT. Amino acid sequence: CASSHPRGGQPTGELFF.

V and J are TRBV5-4 and TRBJ1-1, with D unresolved. The CDR3 is 15 amino acids. The V end lost 0 bases, the J end lost 1 base, and 10 bases lay between the germline ends. Germline loops: CDR1 SGHNT, CDR2 YYREEE (reference sequence). The CDR3 coding sequence is TGTGCCAGCAGCTTGGATTCACAGAGGAACACTGAAGCTTTCTTT. Its protein product is CASSLDSQRNTEAFF.

The chain carries TRBV19 and TRBJ2-5, with a weak D call TRBD1 (6 bases). This CDR3 has 16 amino acids. V lost 1 base and J lost 2, with 14 bases in between. Germline lookup yields CDR1 LNHDA and CDR2 SQIVND (reference sequence). DNA for the CDR3: TGTGCCAGTAGTATAGGGCCTGGGACATTTCAAGAGACCCAGTACTTC. Its translation: CASSIGPGTFQETQYF.

V usage is TRBV4-1 and J usage is TRBJ2-3, with 10 bases fitting TRBD2. This CDR3 is 16 amino acids long. Looked up from germline, CDR1 is MGHRA and CDR2 is YSYEKL. V lost 1 base and J lost 3; bases outside the gene matches: 4. The chain's CDR3 is CASSQGASGRTDTQYF. For the CDR3, the DNA is TGCGCCAGCAGCCAAGGAGCTAGCGGGAGAACAGATACGCAGTATTTT.

The V call is TRBV4-1, the J call TRBJ2-7, with TRBD2 identical over 7 bases. CDR3 length: 15 amino acids. Germline V gene sequence: CDR1 MGHRA, CDR2 YSYEKL. Trimming took 0 bases from V and 6 from J; bases not matched to a gene: 8. CDR3 sequence reads: CASSQEYGGSFEQYF. The CDR3 DNA sequence: TGCGCCAGCAGCCAAGAATATGGCGGGAGCTTCGAGCAGTACTTC.

The rearrangement links TRBV5-8 to TRBJ2-3; 7 nucleotides line up with TRBD2. This CDR3 region has 16 residues. V lost 0 bases and J lost 4; bases outside the gene matches: 8. Germline V gene sequence: CDR1 SGHTS, CDR2 YDEGEE. CDR3 bases: TGTGCCAGCAGCTTGGCAGCGGGGACGAGGGCAGATACGCAGTATTTT. Its translation is CASSLAAGTRADTQYF. Filled out from reference TRBV5-8 and TRBJ2-3, the complete variable domain reads EAGVTQSPTHLIKTRGQQATLRCSPISGHTSVYWYQQALGLGLQFLLWYDEGEERNRGNFPPRFSGRQFPNYSSELNVNALELEDSALYLCASSLAAGTRADTQYFGPGTRLTVL.

This chain uses TRBV12-5 with TRBJ1-2; TRBD1 aligns across 12 bases. From germline, CDR1 is LGHNT and CDR2 FRNRAP. This CDR3 contains 15 residues. V lost 1 base and J lost 8; bases outside the gene matches: 5. The CDR3 nucleotides read TGTGCTAGTGGTTTGGCCGGGACAGGGGGCAAAGGCTACACCTTC. Encoded protein: CASGLAGTGGKGYTF.

The genes are TRBV29-1 and TRBJ1-1; weak D call: TRBD1 (6 bases). The germline V and J ends were trimmed by 6 bases and 6 bases, with 11 bases remaining between them. From germline, CDR1 is SQVTM and CDR2 ANQGSEA. The CDR3 is 11 amino acids. The CDR3 here is CSVDRTAEAFF. The CDR3 DNA reads as TGCAGCGTCGACCGGACAGCTGAAGCTTTCTTT. The entire variable domain, with the rest obtained from reference TRBV29-1 and TRBJ1-1, is as follows: SAVISQKPSRDICQRGTSLTIQCQVDSQVTMMFWYRQQPGQSLTLIATANQGSEATYESGFVIDKFPISRPNLTFSTLTVSNMSPEDSSIYLCSVDRTAEAFFGQGTRLTVV.

This sequence joins TRBV7-9 and TRBJ1-1; 7 nucleotides agree with TRBD1. The J segment lost 1 base and the V segment lost 1 base, leaving 3 bases of the junction unmatched. Germline-derived CDR1 and CDR2 are SEHNR and FQNEAQ (reference sequence). The CDR3 is 15 amino acids. In DNA, the CDR3 is TGTGCCAGCAGCTTAGAGGGGGCAGGGAACACTGAAGCTTTCTTT. It encodes CASSLEGAGNTEAFF.

This chain connects TRBV5-6 to TRBJ2-7; TRBD1 might be the D (6 bases). The CDR3 is made up of 15 amino acids. Germline assignment: CDR1 SGHDT and CDR2 YYEEEE. V was trimmed by 3 bases and J by 6 bases, leaving 19 bases between them. The CDR3 coding sequence is TGTGCCAGCAGCTCAGTACAGGGAATTTCCCCCGAGCAGTACTTC. Its translation: CASSSVQGISPEQYF.

The CDR3 DNA reads TGTGCCAGCAGCTTATGGCAGGGGACAGATACGCAGTATTTT. This gives the protein CASSLWQGTDTQYF. The chain combines TRBV7-3 with TRBJ2-3; D possibly corresponds to TRBD1 (6 bases). The CDR3 is made up of 14 amino acids. Trimming took 2 bases from V and 3 from J, leaving 9 bases between them. Germline V lookup: CDR1 SGHTA, CDR2 FQGTGA.

V usage is TRBV10-3 and J usage is TRBJ1-4; TRBD1 might be the D (6 bases). This CDR3 has 15 amino acids. Trimming stripped 6 bases from V and 5 bases from J, with 16 bases between. CDR1 and CDR2 (germline): ENHRY, SYGVKD. As DNA, the CDR3 is TGTGCCATCAGCCTCGATGGGGGCGGAAATGAAAAACTGTTTTTT. This codes for CAISLDGGGNEKLFF.

The chain recombines TRBV9 with TRBJ2-1; no definite D call. V was clipped by 0 bases and J by 0 bases, with 10 bases between them. This CDR3 comprises 16 residues. The germline V gene has CDR1 SGDLS and CDR2 YYNGEE. The CDR3: CASSVEAARSYNEQFF. CDR3 coding DNA: TGTGCCAGCAGCGTAGAGGCGGCCCGCTCCTACAATGAGCAGTTCTTC.

The chain couples TRBV12-5 to TRBJ1-2, with 7 bases fitting TRBD1. The V gene end was trimmed by 1 base and the J gene end by 0 bases; junction bases not matched to a gene: 2. The CDR3 is 15 amino acids. Germline values: CDR1 LGHNT, CDR2 FRNRAP. The CDR3 loop reads CASGLDRGTNYGYTF. For the CDR3, the DNA is TGTGCTAGTGGTTTGGACAGGGGCACTAACTATGGCTACACCTTC.